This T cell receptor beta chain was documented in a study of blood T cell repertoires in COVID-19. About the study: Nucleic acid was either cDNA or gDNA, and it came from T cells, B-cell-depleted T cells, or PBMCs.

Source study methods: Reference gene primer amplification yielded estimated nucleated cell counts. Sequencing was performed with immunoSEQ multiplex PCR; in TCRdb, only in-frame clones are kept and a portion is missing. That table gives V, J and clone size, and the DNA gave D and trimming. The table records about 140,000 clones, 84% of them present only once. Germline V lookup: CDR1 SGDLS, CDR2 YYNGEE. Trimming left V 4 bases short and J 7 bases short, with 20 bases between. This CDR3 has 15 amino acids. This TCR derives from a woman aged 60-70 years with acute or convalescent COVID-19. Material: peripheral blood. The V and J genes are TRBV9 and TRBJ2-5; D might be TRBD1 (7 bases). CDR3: CASSSGTAKGGTQYF. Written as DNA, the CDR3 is TGTGCCAGCAGCTCTGGGACAGCCAAGGGAGGGACCCAGTACTTC.